The TCR beta chain described here comes from a study of cytomegalovirus exposure and HLA in healthy donors (dated by TCRdb to 2017 to 2019). At the level of the whole study: An earlier analysis of some 600 of the donors reported around 280 Gb of sequence data and about 120 million unique TCR beta sequences obtained from about 179 million T cells. Every discovery cohort repertoire had been produced on one sequencing platform. A later analysis re-analyzed previously published TCR beta repertoires from approximately 670 donors and added high-resolution HLA genotyping to study TCR occurrence patterns. Roughly 5 DR-DQ haplotypes were handled as single units for association and clustering, since linkage in the cohort was strong. In the later analysis, no new phenotypic data were used to find candidate immune exposures; instead, reliance was placed on TCR beta sequences and their occurrence across donors. Besides the first cohort of 550 to 750 subjects, a separate validation cohort made up of 120 different subjects was used. The study combined high-throughput TCR immunosequencing, statistical association of individual TCRs with disease status, and machine learning to predict cytomegalovirus infection status. In a later genetic analysis, genome-wide SNP genotypes for about 55% of the roughly 700 donors were used, and that subset was treated as a discovery cohort. An early release covering approximately 600 HLA-typed donors comprised 250 to 350 gigabases of sequencing data and roughly 86 million unique TCR sequences. The number of donors typed differed by locus, with 629-630 for A, B, C, DRB1 and DQB1, roughly 520 for DQA1, 600 to 610 for DPA1, and approximately 470 for DPB1. Both class I and class II loci were covered by HLA typing, at four-digit resolution. On average, about 240,000 unique TCR beta nucleotide sequences were sequenced per donor among a few hundred genotyped donors of the cohort, with roughly a sixth of those sequences being non-productive. Of the roughly 430 genotyped donors, around 81% fell in the genetic ancestry cluster associated with self-reported Caucasian donors. An earlier analysis of some 500 of the donors applied high-throughput TCR beta sequencing to assess whether each TCR beta V gene segment acted as functional or pseudogenic. The T cell repertoires of under 750 subjects were profiled by immunosequencing and related to cytomegalovirus serostatus. Donor age, sex, ethnicity and CMV serostatus were collected together with the repertoire data. The study was designed to test whether signatures of past pathogen exposure could be identified by cataloging public T cell receptors. The research as a whole found: In a later analysis, HLA-associated TCR beta chains were found to be more clonally expanded and to have lower generation probabilities than equally common non-associated chains. Most TCR sequences were observed very rarely across donors, whereas some public TCRs were present in many individuals. The classifier was reported to diagnose cytomegalovirus status with high specificity and sensitivity in both the original and validation cohorts. Because counts were too low, seventeen rarely observed V segments, including chromosome 9 orphons, were left out of the earlier analysis of approximately 580 of the donors. Sequencing depth was assumed to be roughly uniform across donors in the presence/absence analyses, though that assumption may not hold. A cluster of highly shared sequence variants was judged likely to represent a technical artifact of the sequencing pipeline. Some IMGT-functional V segments, including TRBV6-2 and TRBV6-3, could not be distinguished by the 87-base-pair reads and were therefore excluded. In a later genetic analysis, a missense DCLRE1C variant was associated with V-gene and J-gene trimming of TCR beta chains, and the association was replicated in an independent cohort. This cohort had only TCR beta chains sequenced, and the lack of alpha or paired-chain data limited which features could be detected. Most CMV-associated TCR beta chains appeared to be HLA-restricted in a later analysis, and the HLA associations seemed to be driven largely by CMV exposure. According to a later analysis, parvovirus B19, influenza, CMV and Epstein-Barr virus appeared linked to several top co-occurrence clusters. In a later analysis, TCR association rates were found to vary across HLA loci, with the most associated TCRs seen for DRB1 alleles and the fewest for HLA-C alleles. Linkage disequilibrium might explain the correlated functional status among segregating V segments, but an unknown experimental factor could not be ruled out. A few of the identified cytomegalovirus-associated TCR beta chains were confirmed in vitro to be specific for cytomegalovirus antigens. A later analysis associated 17,000 or so TCR beta sequences with specific HLA alleles at a false discovery rate of 0.05. Because some donors lacked HLA typing at each locus, the association tests relied only on the typed subset. A further reported finding was that TCR beta sequences accurately predicted the HLA-A and HLA-B alleles for most subjects in the first cohort. Broadly in line with IMGT annotations, most TCR beta V segments showed up in productive rearrangements about 87% or about 30% of the time in an earlier analysis of approximately 600 of the donors. Immune exposure information for the cohort was limited to CMV serostatus. According to the authors, the approach could potentially be generalized to other disease states and immunological phenotypes. The study listed 164 TCR beta chains as associated with cytomegalovirus. In a later genetic analysis, fewer N-insertions in productive TCRs were reported among donors in an Asian-associated ancestry cluster than the roughly 710-donor mean. Strong co-occurrence of HLA alleles, especially DR and DQ, made assigning TCR associations to individual alleles difficult.

The cohort was made up of 666 healthy bone marrow donors. All cohort members were sampled while nominally healthy, although unrecorded immune exposures were likely present. The donor tested CMV seropositive, placing the donor among the roughly 270 seropositive members of the cohort. Each donor provided a peripheral blood sample, and peripheral blood mononuclear cells were used for TCR beta sequencing. The Qiagen DNeasy Blood Extraction Kit was used to extract genomic DNA from the blood cell samples. Libraries were built with the immunoSEQ multiplex PCR assay. For the multiplex PCR, a mixture combining 60 forward primers for TCR Vbeta segments and 13 reverse primers for TCR Jbeta segments was used. Amplification of the CDR3 region of rearranged TCR beta genes was performed with a multiplex PCR assay on genomic DNA. Amplified TCR beta libraries were sequenced as 87-base-pair reads on the Illumina HiSeq System. Regarding the original processing steps: A later analysis counted approximately 74 million unique TCR beta chains across the 550 to 800 repertoires, and roughly 9.9 million of these chains were shared by at least two donors. A nearest-neighbor algorithm error-corrected the raw reads and collapsed the reads into unique sequences, merging closely related sequences to remove PCR and sequencing errors. V, D and J gene segments were assigned by aligning CDR3 sequences to IMGT reference sequences. For a sequence to be retained, at least a six-nucleotide match to both a V gene segment and a J gene segment was required. Rearrangements were classified as productive when the CDR3 lacked stop codons and remained in frame with V and J, and all other rearrangements were classified as non-productive. Following IMGT convention, CDR3 was defined as the stretch from the second conserved V-encoded cysteine up to the conserved J-encoded phenylalanine. In an earlier analysis of around 570 of the donors, sequences lacking an unambiguous match to a single V gene segment were excluded. An earlier analysis of approximately 590 of the donors classified V segments as functional when productive rearrangements were above 56.7% and as segregating when the standard deviation between donors was above 5%. To diagnose cytomegalovirus status from the catalog of TCR beta chain sequences, a statistical classification framework was built. A later analysis assigned V and J genes by comparing TCR nucleotide sequences with IMGT/GENE-DB human TR gene sequences. Using the TCRdist pipeline, a later analysis assigned CDR3 sequences along with most-parsimonious VDJ recombination scenarios. In a later analysis, each TCR beta chain was defined by its CDR3 amino acid sequence together with its V-gene family, and reads without a unique V-gene family were excluded. As a way to deal with suspected cross-contamination and a sequencing artifact, a later analysis dropped 500 to 700 nucleotide sequences that were highly shared and had low generation probability. In a later analysis, a clonal expansion index for each public chain was calculated from normalized within-repertoire ranks of inferred template counts. Generation probabilities in a later analysis came from a VDJ recombination model fitted to out-of-frame rearrangements, and those results were checked against IGoR. In a later analysis, hypergeometric tests were used to score TCR-TCR, TCR-HLA and TCR-CMV co-occurrence, with a repertoire-size bias correction applied to TCR pairs. To estimate false discovery rates, a later analysis permuted the HLA or CMV assignments 20 times. In a later analysis, co-occurring TCRs were grouped using DBSCAN, with TCRdist sequence similarity added in when clustering inside HLA-allele-positive subsets. Repertoires with fewer than 30,000 or more than 120,000 public chains, plus five repertoires with anomalous nucleotide sharing, were excluded from co-occurrence clustering. TCRdb took this table from immuneACCESS and kept in-frame rearrangements with V and J called. Such tables lack part of the clones; where checked against another copy, unresolved V genes explain under half of the gap, and the rest is unexplained. D and trimming come from the DNA, and the V and J calls and clone size come from that table. This sample gives 130,000 to 150,000 clones in total; around 85% of them show up just once. Around 10% of the sample comes from the top ten.

CDR1 MDHEN and CDR2 SYDVKM were looked up in the germline V gene. The CDR3 numbers 17 residues from cysteine through phenylalanine. Only CDR3 DNA remains: 51 bases, in frame from the first base. V was cut back by 3 bases and J by 4 bases, leaving a gap of 19 bases between them. As for this clone: Its target antigen remains unknown. Base qualities are not at hand, and no much larger clone is one base apart.

The sequence is built from TRBV28 and TRBJ1-5; the D segment cannot be called with confidence. The TCR comes from a woman aged 50 to 60 in good health and CMV-seropositive. The specimen sequenced was PBMCs. The DNA is TGTGCCAGCAGTTTTGGCACAGCCCCTATTAGGAATCAGCCCCAGCATTTT. This encodes CASSFGTAPIRNQPQHF.